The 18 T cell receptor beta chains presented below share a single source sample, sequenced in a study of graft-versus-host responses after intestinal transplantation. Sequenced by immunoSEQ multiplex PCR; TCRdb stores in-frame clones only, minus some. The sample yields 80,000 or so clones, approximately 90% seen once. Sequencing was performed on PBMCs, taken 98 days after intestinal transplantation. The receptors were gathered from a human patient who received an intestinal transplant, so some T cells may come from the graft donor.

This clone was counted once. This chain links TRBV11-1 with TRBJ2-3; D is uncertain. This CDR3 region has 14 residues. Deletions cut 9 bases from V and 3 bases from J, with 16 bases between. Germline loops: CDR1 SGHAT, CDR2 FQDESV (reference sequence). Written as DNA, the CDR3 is TGTGCCAGGACGTTGCCGGAGACGACAGATACGCAGTATTTT. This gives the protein CARTLPETTDTQYF.

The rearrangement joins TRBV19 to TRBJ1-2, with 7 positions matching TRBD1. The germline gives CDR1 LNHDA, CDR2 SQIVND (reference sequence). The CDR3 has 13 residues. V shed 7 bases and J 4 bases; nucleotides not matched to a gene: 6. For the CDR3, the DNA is TGTGCCAGTATGGACCGGGACAGCTATGGCTACACCTTC. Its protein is CASMDRDSYGYTF. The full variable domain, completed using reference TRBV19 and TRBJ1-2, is DGGITQSPKYLFRKEGQNVTLSCEQNLNHDAMYWYRQDPGQGLRLIYYSQIVNDFQKGDIAEGYSVSREKKESFPLTVTSAQKNPTAFYLCASMDRDSYGYTFGSGTRLTVV.

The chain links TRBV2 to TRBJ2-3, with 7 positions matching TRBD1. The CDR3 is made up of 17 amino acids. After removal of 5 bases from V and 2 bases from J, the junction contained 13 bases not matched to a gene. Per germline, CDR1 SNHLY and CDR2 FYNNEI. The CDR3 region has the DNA TGTGCCAGCAGTCTTCCCGGTGACAGGGCTGACACAGATACGCAGTATTTT. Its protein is CASSLPGDRADTDTQYF.

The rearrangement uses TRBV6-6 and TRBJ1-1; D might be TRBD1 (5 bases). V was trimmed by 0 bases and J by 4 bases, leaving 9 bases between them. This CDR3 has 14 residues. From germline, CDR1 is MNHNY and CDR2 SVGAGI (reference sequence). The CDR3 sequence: CASSYSAGTTEAFF. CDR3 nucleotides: TGTGCCAGCAGTTACTCAGCAGGGACCACTGAAGCTTTCTTT.

The CDR3 DNA reads TGTGCCAGCAGTTTACAGGGCACTGGAAACACCATATATTTT. Residues: CASSLQGTGNTIYF. This chain joins TRBV28 and TRBJ1-3; a possible D gene is TRBD1 (5 bases). The CDR3 runs to 14 residues. Germline V lookup: CDR1 MDHEN, CDR2 SYDVKM. The V end was cut by 2 bases, the J end by 2 bases, with 7 bases between.

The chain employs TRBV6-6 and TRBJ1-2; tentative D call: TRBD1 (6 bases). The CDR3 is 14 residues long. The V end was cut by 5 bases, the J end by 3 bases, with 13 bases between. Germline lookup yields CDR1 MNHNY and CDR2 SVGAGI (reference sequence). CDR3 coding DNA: TGTGCCAGCAGTAAACAGGGAGGGGACTATGGCTACACCTTC. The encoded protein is CASSKQGGDYGYTF.

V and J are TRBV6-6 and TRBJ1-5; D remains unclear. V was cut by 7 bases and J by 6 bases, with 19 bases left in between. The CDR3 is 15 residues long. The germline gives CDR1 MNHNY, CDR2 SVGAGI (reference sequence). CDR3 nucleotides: TGTGCCAGCACCTTATTGGGAGGGAAAGGTCAGCCCCAGCATTTT. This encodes CASTLLGGKGQPQHF.

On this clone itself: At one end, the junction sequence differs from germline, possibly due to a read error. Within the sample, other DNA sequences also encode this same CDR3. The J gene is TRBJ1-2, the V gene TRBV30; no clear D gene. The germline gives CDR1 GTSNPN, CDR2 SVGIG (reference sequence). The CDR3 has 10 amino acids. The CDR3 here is CAWSPSGYTF. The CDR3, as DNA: TGCGCCTGGAGCCCGTCAGGCTACACCTTC.

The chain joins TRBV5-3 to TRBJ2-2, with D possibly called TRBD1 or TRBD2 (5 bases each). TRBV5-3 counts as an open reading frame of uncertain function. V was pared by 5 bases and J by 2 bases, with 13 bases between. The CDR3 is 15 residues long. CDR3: CARSWGRPNTGELFF. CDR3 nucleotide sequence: TGTGCCAGAAGTTGGGGACGGCCCAACACCGGGGAGCTGTTTTTT.

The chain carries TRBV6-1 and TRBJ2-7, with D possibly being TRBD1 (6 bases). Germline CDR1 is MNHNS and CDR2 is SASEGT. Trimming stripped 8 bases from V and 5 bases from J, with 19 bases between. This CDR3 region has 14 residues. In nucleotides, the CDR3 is TGTGCCAGCTCCGTGGCGCAGGGGAAGGACGAGCAGTACTTC. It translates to CASSVAQGKDEQYF.

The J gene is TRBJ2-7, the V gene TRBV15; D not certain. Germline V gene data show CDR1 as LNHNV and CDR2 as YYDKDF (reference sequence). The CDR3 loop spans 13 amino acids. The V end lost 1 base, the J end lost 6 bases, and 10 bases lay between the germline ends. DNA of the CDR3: TGTGCCACCAGCAGAGGGTTGGGTATCGAGCAGTACTTC. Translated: CATSRGLGIEQYF.

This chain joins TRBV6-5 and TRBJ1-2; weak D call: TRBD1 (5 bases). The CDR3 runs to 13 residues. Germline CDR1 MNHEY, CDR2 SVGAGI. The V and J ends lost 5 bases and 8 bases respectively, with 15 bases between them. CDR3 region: CASSPRVAGGYTF. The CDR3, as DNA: TGTGCCAGCAGTCCCAGGGTTGCGGGCGGCTACACCTTC.

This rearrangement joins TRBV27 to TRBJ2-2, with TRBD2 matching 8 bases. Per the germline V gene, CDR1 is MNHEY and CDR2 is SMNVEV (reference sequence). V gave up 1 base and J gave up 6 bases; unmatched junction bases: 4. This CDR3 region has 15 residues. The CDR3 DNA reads TGTGCCAGCAGTTTATGGAGCGGGGGTTCCGGGGAGCTGTTTTTT. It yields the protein CASSLWSGGSGELFF.

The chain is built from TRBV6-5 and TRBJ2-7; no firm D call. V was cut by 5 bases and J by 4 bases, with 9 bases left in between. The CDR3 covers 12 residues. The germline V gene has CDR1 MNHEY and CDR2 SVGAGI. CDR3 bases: TGTGCCAGCAGTGAGTACGGGTACGAGCAGTACTTC. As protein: CASSEYGYEQYF.

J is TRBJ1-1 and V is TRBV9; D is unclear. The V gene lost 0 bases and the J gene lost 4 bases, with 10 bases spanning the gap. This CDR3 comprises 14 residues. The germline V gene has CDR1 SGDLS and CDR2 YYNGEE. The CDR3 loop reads CASSVAEAITEAFF. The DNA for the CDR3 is TGTGCCAGCAGCGTAGCTGAAGCTATCACTGAAGCTTTCTTT. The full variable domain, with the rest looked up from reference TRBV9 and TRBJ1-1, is DSGVTQTPKHLITATGQRVTLRCSPRSGDLSVYWYQQSLDQGLQFLIQYYNGEERAKGNILERFSAQQFPDLHSELNLSSLELGDSALYFCASSVAEAITEAFFGQGTRLTVV.

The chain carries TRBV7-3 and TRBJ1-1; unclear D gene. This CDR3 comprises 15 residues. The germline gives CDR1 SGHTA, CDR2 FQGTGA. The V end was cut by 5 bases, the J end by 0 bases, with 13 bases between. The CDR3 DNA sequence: TGTGCCAGCAGCATACTCCCAGGAATGAACACTGAAGCTTTCTTT. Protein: CASSILPGMNTEAFF.

CDR3: CASSLGLPYEQYF. CDR3 nucleotides: TGTGCCAGCAGCCTAGGACTACCCTACGAGCAGTACTTC. The chain links TRBV11-2 to TRBJ2-7; weak D call: TRBD2 (6 bases). Trimming took 5 bases from V and 2 from J, leaving 10 bases between them. Germline V gene sequence: CDR1 SGHAT, CDR2 FQNNGV. This CDR3 is built from 13 residues.

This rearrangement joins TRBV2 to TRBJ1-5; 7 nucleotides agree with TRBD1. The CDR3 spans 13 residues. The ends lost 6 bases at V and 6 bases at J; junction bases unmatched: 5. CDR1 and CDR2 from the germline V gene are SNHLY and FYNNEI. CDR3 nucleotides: TGTGCCAGCAGGCGGCAGGGGGGTCAGCCCCAGCATTTT. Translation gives CASRRQGGQPQHF.